The source of this TCR beta chain is a study of CD8+ T cells in alopecia areata. Study-wide results and caveats: Numerous clones, expanded in lesions, remained in scalp and blood during tofacitinib.

Treatment denoted: oral pan-JAK inhibitor, 5-10 mg twice daily. As part of sample collection, lesional scalp punch biopsies and peripheral blood were taken from alopecia areata patients. This clone appeared once. The antigen remains undetermined. The authors extracted RNA and reverse transcribed it into cDNA as the sequencing template. TCRdb's copy holds only in-frame clones and misses some; the assay was immunoSEQ multiplex PCR. The sample consists of approximately 280,000 clones, roughly 60% of them appearing once. The CDR3 has 17 amino acids. Trimming removed 0 bases at V and 0 bases at J, with 9 bases between. CDR1 is SGHAT and CDR2 is FQNNGV in the germline V gene.

The receptor was isolated from a human donor with alopecia areata. This material consisted of CD4+ T cells sorted from blood, taken at week 24, from a patient treated with tofacitinib. The chain joins TRBV11-2 to TRBJ2-6; D remains ambiguous. This chain's CDR3 is CASSLDIRPSGANVLTF. As DNA, the CDR3 is TGTGCCAGCAGCTTAGATATCCGTCCCTCTGGGGCCAACGTCCTGACTTTC.